The 26 T cell receptor beta chains listed next were all sequenced from one sample in a study of a mutant IDH1 vaccine in newly diagnosed glioma. Time point denoted: baseline, week 1 (first vaccination visit). Sample treatment: pre-vaccination baseline after standard-of-care therapy. TCRdb keeps only in-frame clones here, not all; method: immunoSEQ multiplex PCR. This sample yields approximately 100,000 clones, of which 70% to 90% are seen a single time; 0.5% to 0.6% belongs to the top ten. Material: PBMCs, obtained from a glioma patient treated with radiotherapy, temozolomide or both. Receptors were obtained from a woman in her forties or fifties with glioma.

This sequence joins TRBV2 and TRBJ1-5; TRBD1 is a possible D gene (6 bases). Trimming stripped 2 bases from V and 2 bases from J, with 10 bases between. The CDR3 has 15 residues. Germline V gene sequence: CDR1 SNHLY, CDR2 FYNNEI. CDR3 protein: CASSENRVGNQPQHF. The CDR3 DNA reads as TGTGCCAGCAGTGAAAACAGGGTCGGCAATCAGCCCCAGCATTTT.

This chain uses TRBV5-8 with TRBJ1-1; D is perhaps TRBD1 (6 bases). The ends were cut back, 6 bases at V and 3 bases at J, with 12 bases in the middle. CDR1 is SGHTS and CDR2 is YDEGEE in the germline V gene. The CDR3 totals 13 residues. Here the CDR3 reads CASKYRAYTEAFF. The DNA of the CDR3 is TGTGCCAGCAAGTACAGGGCGTACACTGAAGCTTTCTTT.

The chain uses TRBV2 and TRBJ2-3, with D unclear. CDR1 is SNHLY, CDR2 FYNNEI, per germline. V lost 6 bases, J lost 4 bases, and 11 bases lay in between. This CDR3 is built from 13 residues. In DNA, the CDR3 is TGTGCCAGCAGCGAGCCAAGATCAGATACGCAGTATTTT. Its protein is CASSEPRSDTQYF.

The V gene is TRBV6-5, the J gene TRBJ1-1, with 7 nucleotides matching TRBD1. With V trimmed by 7 bases and J by 5 bases, 13 bases remained unmatched. Germline V gene sequence: CDR1 MNHEY, CDR2 SVGAGI. The CDR3 consists of 15 residues. Here the CDR3 DNA reads TGTGCCAGCACCCCCCGGGACAGAACTTGGACTGAAGCTTTCTTT. Protein product: CASTPRDRTWTEAFF.

The rearrangement joins TRBV2 to TRBJ1-2; 8 positions match TRBD1. The CDR3 totals 13 residues. Looked up from germline, CDR1 is SNHLY and CDR2 is FYNNEI. Trimming took 6 bases from V and 7 from J; bases not matched to a gene: 7. The CDR3 DNA sequence: TGTGCCAGCAGCGCCTCAGGGGGCCTTGGCTACACCTTC. Translated, it gives CASSASGGLGYTF.

The chain has TRBV6-6 and TRBJ1-2, with D unresolved. Germline CDR1 is MNHNY and CDR2 is SVGAGI (reference sequence). This CDR3 has 16 residues. V shed 6 bases and J shed 3 bases, with 20 bases lying between them. The CDR3 reads CASSPRVGGLDYGYTF. The CDR3 DNA is TGTGCCAGCAGCCCACGGGTTGGCGGTTTAGACTATGGCTACACCTTC.

The J gene is TRBJ2-5, the V gene TRBV6-5, with TRBD2 matching 8 bases. Per germline, CDR1 MNHEY and CDR2 SVGAGI. The CDR3 is 15 residues long. V dropped 7 bases and J dropped 2; count of bases not matched to a gene: 9. The CDR3 sequence is CASTPPGTRQETQYF. CDR3 bases: TGTGCCAGCACCCCCCCCGGGACTAGGCAAGAGACCCAGTACTTC.

The chain has TRBV7-9 and TRBJ1-1; D is perhaps TRBD1 (5 bases). The V gene lost 5 bases and the J gene lost 9 bases, with 19 bases spanning the gap. Germline V gene sequence: CDR1 SEHNR, CDR2 FQNEAQ (reference sequence). This CDR3 is built from 14 residues. CDR3 DNA: TGTGCCAGCAGCCCACGCCCCGACGGGACGAAAGCTTTCTTT. This encodes CASSPRPDGTKAFF.

This chain joins TRBV10-2 and TRBJ1-2; no definite D call. CDR1 is WSHSY, CDR2 SAAADI, per germline. CDR3 length: 14 residues. The V and J ends lost 8 bases and 8 bases respectively, with 21 bases between them. CDR3 in amino acids: CASLEVLQTPGYTF. In DNA form, the CDR3 reads TGCGCCAGCCTGGAGGTTCTCCAAACGCCGGGCTACACCTTC.

The V call is TRBV19, the J call TRBJ2-2; 10 bases agree with TRBD1. V lost 3 bases and J lost 2; bases outside the gene matches: 12. The CDR3 covers 19 residues. Germline CDR1 and CDR2: LNHDA and SQIVND (reference sequence). The CDR3 DNA follows: TGTGCCAGTAGTATCCGTTCCCGGGACAGGGGATTTAACACCGGGGAGCTGTTTTTT. It translates to CASSIRSRDRGFNTGELFF. The whole variable domain, remainder taken from reference TRBV19 and TRBJ2-2, is DGGITQSPKYLFRKEGQNVTLSCEQNLNHDAMYWYRQDPGQGLRLIYYSQIVNDFQKGDIAEGYSVSREKKESFPLTVTSAQKNPTAFYLCASSIRSRDRGFNTGELFFGEGSRLTVL.

This chain joins TRBV19 and TRBJ1-1; D is possibly TRBD1 (5 bases). Between the trimmed V and J ends, which lost 6 bases and 2 bases, there was a span of 13 bases. CDR1 is LNHDA, CDR2 SQIVND, per germline (reference sequence). CDR3 length: 14 amino acids. The chain's CDR3 is CASRGVRVNTEAFF. Written as DNA, the CDR3 is TGTGCCAGTAGAGGTGTCAGGGTAAACACTGAAGCTTTCTTT.

The V gene is TRBV10-1, the J gene TRBJ1-1, with 7 bases that match TRBD1. Germline V lookup: CDR1 WNHNN, CDR2 SYGVQD (reference sequence). J was trimmed by 0 bases and V by 2 bases; bases with no gene match: 6. This CDR3 has 16 residues. Written as DNA, the CDR3 is TGCGCCAGCAGTGAGGCGGCAGGGGGTATGAACACTGAAGCTTTCTTT. Residues: CASSEAAGGMNTEAFF.

The rearrangement uses TRBV6-5 and TRBJ2-7; perhaps D is TRBD1 or TRBD2 (6 bases each). This CDR3 has 13 amino acids. The germline V and J ends were trimmed by 3 bases and 4 bases, with 10 bases remaining between them. CDR1 MNHEY and CDR2 SVGAGI come from the germline V gene. The CDR3 here is CASSYKGGYEQYF. The CDR3 DNA reads TGTGCCAGCAGTTATAAGGGGGGATACGAGCAGTACTTC.

The CDR3 protein is CASSIDSRLGSNQPQHF. The CDR3 coding sequence is TGTGCCAGTAGTATAGATAGCCGTCTCGGTAGCAATCAGCCCCAGCATTTT. The chain carries TRBV19 and TRBJ1-5, with D unclear. This CDR3 comprises 17 residues. CDR1 and CDR2 from the germline V gene are LNHDA and SQIVND (reference sequence). V was clipped by 0 bases and J by 0 bases, with 12 bases between them.

The chain uses TRBV6-1 and TRBJ2-2; 8 bases match TRBD1. Trimming took 0 bases from V and 2 from J; bases not matched to a gene: 2. This CDR3 contains 16 residues. In germline, CDR1 is MNHNS, CDR2 SASEGT. The CDR3 is CASSEAGQGNTGELFF. For the CDR3, the DNA is TGTGCCAGCAGTGAAGCCGGACAGGGTAACACCGGGGAGCTGTTTTTT.

The chain couples TRBV2 to TRBJ1-5; D possibly corresponds to TRBD1 (6 bases). The germline gives CDR1 SNHLY, CDR2 FYNNEI. The length of the CDR3 is 14 residues. Trimming stripped 10 bases from V and 1 base from J, with 14 bases between. The CDR3 spells CATAGAVSNQPQHF. CDR3 nucleotide sequence: TGTGCCACGGCGGGGGCCGTGAGCAATCAGCCCCAGCATTTT.

This chain connects TRBV2 to TRBJ1-2, with D perhaps matching TRBD1 (5 bases). V was clipped by 4 bases and J by 3 bases, with 15 bases between them. CDR1 SNHLY and CDR2 FYNNEI come from the germline V gene. CDR3 size: 15 residues. The CDR3 here is CASSGGAGLDYGYTF. CDR3 bases: TGTGCCAGCAGTGGAGGGGCAGGACTGGACTATGGCTACACCTTC.

The gene calls are TRBV5-5 and TRBJ2-7; D perhaps matches TRBD2 (6 bases). CDR1 SGHKS and CDR2 YYEKEE come from the germline V gene (reference sequence). This CDR3 comprises 15 residues. The V gene lost 4 bases and the J gene lost 3 bases, with 17 bases spanning the gap. The CDR3 loop reads CASSEKNKGGYEQYF. In DNA, the CDR3 is TGTGCCAGCAGCGAAAAAAACAAGGGAGGCTACGAGCAGTACTTC.

As DNA, the CDR3 is TGTGCCAGCAGTCCTCCGGGAGGGTCGGCCTACGAGCAGTACTTC. It codes for CASSPPGGSAYEQYF. The chain is built from TRBV28 and TRBJ2-7; 8 nucleotides align to TRBD2. The germline V gene has CDR1 MDHEN and CDR2 SYDVKM. J was trimmed by 2 bases and V by 5 bases; bases with no gene match: 8. CDR3 size: 15 residues.

This rearrangement joins TRBV10-2 to TRBJ2-7; 10 nucleotides align to TRBD2. The CDR3 is made up of 16 amino acids. Trimming cost V 3 bases and J 4 bases; bases outside gene matches: 9. Looked up from germline, CDR1 is WSHSY and CDR2 is SAAADI. CDR3 DNA: TGCGCCAGCAGTGATAGGGCTAGCGGGAGTTGGTACGAGCAGTACTTC. Translation gives CASSDRASGSWYEQYF.

The chain employs TRBV27 and TRBJ1-5; 7 positions match TRBD1. CDR3 size: 16 residues. Germline V lookup: CDR1 MNHEY, CDR2 SMNVEV (reference sequence). With V trimmed by 8 bases and J by 6 bases, 16 bases remained unmatched. In DNA, the CDR3 is TGTGCCAGCCGATTATCCCAAGGGGGCGAGGGTCAGCCCCAGCATTTT. Amino acid sequence: CASRLSQGGEGQPQHF.

The chain recombines TRBV5-1 with TRBJ2-1; TRBD2 is a possible D gene (5 bases). The V gene lost 0 bases and the J gene lost 7 bases, with 14 bases spanning the gap. The CDR3 is 15 amino acids. Per germline, CDR1 SGHRS and CDR2 YFSETQ. CDR3 sequence: CASSLGTGKSNEQFF. The CDR3 nucleotides read TGCGCCAGCAGCTTGGGGACCGGGAAAAGTAATGAGCAGTTCTTC.

CDR3 sequence: CASSLGQGNNEQYF. DNA for the CDR3: TGTGCCAGCAGCTTGGGACAGGGTAACAACGAGCAGTACTTC. The chain carries TRBV11-3 and TRBJ2-7, with 9 bases identical to TRBD1. With V trimmed by 3 bases and J by 5 bases, 5 bases remained unmatched. The CDR3 has 14 amino acids. Germline lookup yields CDR1 SGHNT and CDR2 YENEEA.

J is TRBJ2-1 and V is TRBV5-6; D unclear. Germline V gene data show CDR1 as SGHDT and CDR2 as YYEEEE. The V gene lost 0 bases and the J gene lost 6 bases, with 4 bases spanning the gap. This CDR3 is built from 12 residues. CDR3 protein: CASSLAFNEQFF. The CDR3 DNA is TGTGCCAGCAGCTTGGCCTTCAATGAGCAGTTCTTC.

The V call is TRBV30, the J call TRBJ1-3; D is undetermined. Germline lookup yields CDR1 GTSNPN and CDR2 SVGIG (reference sequence). The CDR3 has 15 residues. The germline V and J ends were trimmed by 0 bases and 3 bases, with 12 bases remaining between them. CDR3 nucleotides: TGTGCCTGGAGTGTCCTACCAGGTCGTGGAAACACCATATATTTT. Encoded protein: CAWSVLPGRGNTIYF.

The rearrangement uses TRBV16 and TRBJ2-7; unclear D gene. The CDR3 has 15 residues. Trimming pared 0 bases from V and 0 bases from J, leaving 9 bases between. Looked up from germline, CDR1 is KGHSY and CDR2 is FQNENV. Here the CDR3 reads CASSQSHQASYEQYF. Written as DNA, the CDR3 is TGTGCCAGCAGCCAATCGCACCAGGCCTCCTACGAGCAGTACTTC.